The next 10 T cell receptor beta chains were all read from a single sample in a study of beta chain features in type 1 diabetes. cDNA synthesis used the whole RNA isolate, giving expressed TCRB sequences. Generated by immunoSEQ multiplex PCR, the TCRdb table keeps only in-frame clones and is missing some. The table shows about 250,000 clones, with roughly 14% occurring only once. The material sequenced was naive CD4+ T cells from blood. The receptors originated from a woman aged 40 to 49 in good health.

This clone occurred a few times. The CDR3 is CASSLLQINTGELFF. CDR3 DNA: TGTGCCAGCAGTTTGTTACAGATTAACACCGGGGAGCTGTTTTTT. The J gene is TRBJ2-2, the V gene TRBV27, with D unresolved. The germline V gene has CDR1 MNHEY and CDR2 SMNVEV (reference sequence). This CDR3 has 15 residues. Trimming shortened V by 3 bases and J by 2 bases, and 10 bases separated the two germline ends.

This chain joins TRBV7-8 and TRBJ1-2; 7 bases align to TRBD1. Germline lookup yields CDR1 SGHVS and CDR2 FQNEAQ. This CDR3 has 12 residues. J was trimmed by 6 bases and V by 5 bases; bases with no gene match: 3. Written as DNA, the CDR3 is TGTGCCAGCAGCGCGGGACAGCATGGCTACACCTTC. This sequence encodes CASSAGQHGYTF.

This clone turned up a few times. The chain employs TRBV6-1 and TRBJ2-5, with TRBD1 matching 7 bases. Germline trimming cut 3 bases from V and 4 bases from J; bases unmatched to any gene: 8. There are 15 residues in the CDR3. Germline V gene data show CDR1 as MNHNS and CDR2 as SASEGT. CDR3 sequence reads: CASSDQGVSRETQYF. For the CDR3, the DNA is TGTGCCAGCAGTGACCAGGGGGTATCCCGAGAGACCCAGTACTTC.

The gene calls are TRBV19 and TRBJ1-5; D unresolved. V lost 5 bases and J 6 bases, leaving 11 bases between the germline ends. This CDR3 comprises 13 residues. Per germline, CDR1 LNHDA and CDR2 SQIVND (reference sequence). The CDR3 DNA reads as TGTGCCAGTAGTGCACCGGTTATTCAGCCCCAGCATTTT. Translation: CASSAPVIQPQHF.

This rearrangement joins TRBV7-9 to TRBJ2-4, with 8 bases aligning to TRBD1. The junction had 16 bases not matched to a gene; V was cut back by 10 bases and J by 2 bases. The CDR3 has 17 residues. The germline CDR1 and CDR2 sequences are SEHNR and FQNEAQ (reference sequence). The CDR3 spells CAIGPGSDRVTKNIQYF. CDR3 coding DNA: TGTGCCATCGGGCCTGGGTCGGACAGGGTAACCAAAAACATTCAGTACTTC.

The chain combines TRBV9 with TRBJ2-1, with a tentative D call TRBD1 (5 bases). Germline values: CDR1 SGDLS, CDR2 YYNGEE. The CDR3 contains 12 residues. V lost 4 bases and J lost 12, with 14 bases in between. Here the CDR3 DNA reads TGTGCCAGCAGCAGGGGCTCCAAGGGGCAGTTCTTC. This encodes CASSRGSKGQFF.

This clone was counted only a few times. The chain carries TRBV5-1 and TRBJ2-7, with 11 bases that match TRBD2. The CDR3 loop spans 16 amino acids. After removal of 4 bases from V and 2 bases from J, the junction contained 8 bases not matched to a gene. The germline gives CDR1 SGHRS, CDR2 YFSETQ. CDR3 sequence reads: CASSPPASGGTYEQYF. Here the CDR3 DNA reads TGCGCCAGCAGCCCCCCTGCTAGCGGGGGGACCTACGAGCAGTACTTC.

The chain recombines TRBV2 with TRBJ2-1; TRBD1 aligns across 10 bases. Germline-derived CDR1 and CDR2 are SNHLY and FYNNEI. The V gene end was trimmed by 6 bases and the J gene end by 9 bases; junction bases not matched to a gene: 11. The CDR3 length is 15 residues. CDR3 nucleotides: TGTGCCAGCAGGGGATGGGACAGGGGATTTAGTGAGCAGTTCTTC. Amino acids: CASRGWDRGFSEQFF.

J is TRBJ1-6 and V is TRBV7-2, with TRBD1 matching 9 bases. Trimming took 2 bases from V and 15 from J; bases not matched to a gene: 11. Germline-derived CDR1 and CDR2 are SGHTA and FQGNSA. The CDR3 totals 15 residues. The CDR3: CASSLMGQGPMLLHF. The CDR3 DNA follows: TGTGCCAGCAGCTTAATGGGACAGGGCCCCATGCTCCTCCACTTT.

The V gene is TRBV7-9, the J gene TRBJ2-7, with 8 bases aligning to TRBD1. CDR1 and CDR2 (germline): SEHNR, FQNEAQ (reference sequence). The CDR3 consists of 18 residues. The trim removed 0 bases at V and 3 bases at J, leaving 13 bases unmatched. The CDR3, as DNA: TGTGCCAGCAGCTTAGCTCCGGAGGCAGTCGGACAGGGCTACGAGCAGTACTTC. It yields the protein CASSLAPEAVGQGYEQYF.